This T cell receptor beta chain was recovered during a study of cytomegalovirus exposure and HLA in healthy donors. Amplification used 60 Vbeta primers and 13 Jbeta primers. Sequenced by immunoSEQ multiplex PCR; TCRdb stores in-frame clones only, minus some. The table shows 85,000 to 130,000 clones, with roughly three quarters occurring only once. The CDR3 runs 14 residues. The V gene's germline CDR1 is LNHDA and CDR2 SQIVND (reference sequence). The sequenced sample was PBMCs. The receptor's source is a woman in her thirties or forties in good health and CMV-seronegative. The rearrangement joins TRBV19 to TRBJ1-5; 7 nucleotides match TRBD1. The CDR3 bases are TGTGCGACTACCGAGGGCAGGGGGGCTCAGCCCCAGCATTTT. Its protein is CATTEGRGAQPQHF.